The 21 T cell receptor beta chains below were found in one sample sequenced in a study of T cells in Graves' hyperthyroidism and ophthalmopathy. The source material, RNA transcripts, was used to amplify TCR beta CDR3 regions. HTBI primers drove first-round RT-PCR of the TCR CDR3. TCRdb itself ran the multiplex PCR reads through MiXCR, one entry per CDR3 protein. The data contain approximately 600,000 distinct CDR3 sequences, over 12% of them singletons. The specimen sequenced was blood. These receptors came from a woman aged 40 to 50 with Graves' ophthalmopathy.

This clonotype was counted many times. J is TRBJ2-5 and V is TRBV6-1; D perhaps matches TRBD2 (5 bases). The germline V gene has CDR1 MNHNS and CDR2 SASEGT. The CDR3 extends over 13 amino acids. Trimming stripped 3 bases from V and 8 bases from J, with 13 bases between. For the CDR3, the DNA is TGTGCCAGCAGTGATGGTAGCGTCAGCACCCAGTACTTC. This sequence encodes CASSDGSVSTQYF.

The gene calls are TRBV6-2 or TRBV6-3 and TRBJ1-1, with a possible D match to TRBD1 (6 bases). Germline loops: CDR1 MNHEY, CDR2 SVGEGT. The V gene lost 6 bases and the J gene lost 1 base, with 18 bases spanning the gap. This CDR3 is 16 amino acids long. In DNA form, the CDR3 reads TGTGCCAGCAGACCACCTCCGGGCAGGGGGAACACTGAAGCTTTCTTT. Its translation: CASRPPPGRGNTEAFF.

This clonotype was counted once. The gene calls are TRBV30 and TRBJ1-2; TRBD1 aligns across 7 bases. This CDR3 is built from 15 residues. V trimming: 5 bases; J trimming: 13 bases; junction bases outside the gene matches: 22. Germline assignment: CDR1 GTSNPN and CDR2 SVGIG (reference sequence). This CDR3 reads CAWSWSPKLRGIGTF. DNA of the CDR3: TGTGCCTGGTCTTGGTCCCCTAAACTCAGGGGGATCGGCACCTTC.

The chain recombines TRBV12-3 or TRBV12-4 with TRBJ1-1; D may be TRBD1 (5 bases). The CDR3 length is 12 residues. V was clipped by 6 bases and J by 7 bases, with 12 bases between them. The CDR3 DNA sequence: TGTGCCAGCAGACGTCATGACAGTGAAGCTTTCTTT. Protein product: CASRRHDSEAFF.

The rearrangement joins TRBV6-1 to TRBJ1-4; TRBD1 aligns across 7 bases. The J segment lost 8 bases and the V segment lost 6 bases, leaving 9 bases of the junction unmatched. Germline V gene sequence: CDR1 MNHNS, CDR2 SASEGT. The length of the CDR3 is 14 residues. CDR3 amino acids: CASSSRQGGEKLFF. DNA of the CDR3: TGTGCCAGCAGCTCCAGGCAGGGGGGAGAAAAACTGTTTTTT.

This clonotype was detected ten times or more. The chain links TRBV6-1 to TRBJ2-7, with D hard to call. CDR3 length equals 12 residues. The ends were cut back, 6 bases at V and 3 bases at J, with 9 bases in the middle. Germline CDR1 is MNHNS and CDR2 is SASEGT. CDR3 DNA sequence: TGTGCCAGCAGCCGCGACTTCTACGAGCAGTACTTC. Translating gives CASSRDFYEQYF.

The J gene is TRBJ2-7, the V gene TRBV18; D unclear. CDR1 KGHSH and CDR2 LQKENI come from the germline V gene. Deletions cut 0 bases from V and 1 base from J, with 10 bases between. The CDR3 runs to 15 residues. CDR3 nucleotide sequence: TGTGCCAGCTCACCACCCAGTGGTGAATCCTACGAGCAGTACTTC. Its translation is CASSPPSGESYEQYF.

The sample holds many counts of this clonotype. The rearrangement links TRBV6-5 to TRBJ1-2; TRBD1 aligns across 7 bases. The junction had 5 bases not matched to a gene; V was cut back by 1 base and J by 0 bases. CDR3 length: 16 residues. Germline-derived CDR1 and CDR2 are MNHEY and SVGAGI. As DNA, the CDR3 is TGTGCCAGCAGTTACTTTGCAGGGGGTGCTAACTATGGCTACACCTTC. This codes for CASSYFAGGANYGYTF.

V gene TRBV2 combines with J gene TRBJ1-2; 7 bases are a match to TRBD1. Losses at the gene ends were 8 bases for V and 5 bases for J; bases not matched to a gene: 11. Per germline, CDR1 SNHLY and CDR2 FYNNEI. The CDR3 loop spans 14 amino acids. The CDR3 DNA sequence: TGTGCCAGCGGGAGACAGGGAATTCGATATGGCTACACCTTC. It translates to CASGRQGIRYGYTF.

This clonotype was recorded at least ten times. The V and J genes are TRBV12-3 or TRBV12-4 and TRBJ2-2; tentatively, D is TRBD2 (6 bases). The CDR3 consists of 17 residues. The V and J ends lost 6 bases and 6 bases respectively, with 23 bases between them. The CDR3 sequence: CASSPNAGQSGSGELFF. CDR3 nucleotide sequence: TGTGCCAGCAGCCCAAATGCGGGGCAGTCAGGTTCCGGGGAGCTGTTTTTT.

This clonotype was counted at least ten times. The genes are TRBV20-1 and TRBJ2-2; possible D gene TRBD2, 6 bases. Trimming pared 4 bases from V and 8 bases from J, leaving 26 bases between. Germline lookup yields CDR1 DFQATT and CDR2 SNEGSKA (reference sequence). CDR3 length: 17 residues. The DNA of the CDR3 is TGCAGTGCTATAGTTGATGAGGCGGGAATGAATCTGGGGGAGCTGTTTTTT. It codes for CSAIVDEAGMNLGELFF.

In this sample, this clonotype turned up many times. V usage is TRBV27 and J usage is TRBJ2-7; 7 bases map to TRBD2. The ends lost 2 bases at V and 3 bases at J; junction bases unmatched: 13. The V gene's germline CDR1 is MNHEY and CDR2 SMNVEV (reference sequence). The CDR3 loop spans 17 amino acids. The CDR3 loop is CASSLVGGITKYYEQYF. In DNA form, the CDR3 reads TGTGCCAGCAGTTTAGTGGGGGGGATCACCAAATACTACGAGCAGTACTTC.

The V gene is TRBV6-5, the J gene TRBJ1-2; 7 nucleotides agree with TRBD1. The CDR3 extends over 15 amino acids. V was pared by 2 bases and J by 2 bases, with 5 bases of the junction left unmatched. Germline CDR1 reads MNHEY; CDR2 reads SVGAGI. The CDR3 DNA reads as TGTGCCAGCAGTTACGTCCCAGGGGGAAACTATGGCTACACCTTC. Its protein is CASSYVPGGNYGYTF.

This rearrangement joins TRBV12-5 to TRBJ2-2; TRBD2 matches 11 bases. There are 14 residues in the CDR3. Germline CDR1 LGHNT, CDR2 FRNRAP. Germline trimming cut 9 bases from V and 4 bases from J; bases unmatched to any gene: 4. Written as DNA, the CDR3 is TGTGCTAGCCTACTAGCGGGAGCCACCGGGGAGCTGTTTTTT. It is translated as CASLLAGATGELFF.

In this sample, this clonotype turned up a few times. The CDR3 DNA sequence: TGTGCCAGCAGCGAGGGGGTAAGCACTGAAGCTTTCTTT. It translates to CASSEGVSTEAFF. The chain couples TRBV7-6 to TRBJ1-1, with a tentative D call TRBD1 (6 bases). Trimming took 5 bases from V and 4 from J, leaving 11 bases between them. Germline assignment: CDR1 SGHVS and CDR2 FNYEAQ. The CDR3 runs 13 residues. Filled out from reference TRBV7-6 and TRBJ1-1, the complete variable domain reads GAGVSQSPRYKVTKRGQDVALRCDPISGHVSLYWYRQALGQGPEFLTYFNYEAQQDKSGLPNDRFSAERPEGSISTLTIQRTEQRDSAMYRCASSEGVSTEAFFGQGTRLTVV.

This clonotype occurred many times. J is TRBJ2-7 and V is TRBV6-2 or TRBV6-3; no clear D. Germline V gene data show CDR1 as MNHEY and CDR2 as SVGEGT. Trimming pared 8 bases from V and 2 bases from J, leaving 13 bases between. The CDR3 extends over 13 amino acids. The CDR3 DNA reads TGTGCCAGCGGCGCGGCCCACCCCTACGAGCAGTACTTC. Residues: CASGAAHPYEQYF.

The chain links TRBV28 to TRBJ2-4; tentative D call: TRBD1 (6 bases). The V gene's germline CDR1 is MDHEN and CDR2 SYDVKM. This CDR3 is 13 amino acids long. V was cut by 4 bases and J by 5 bases, with 9 bases left in between. CDR3 in amino acids: CASSSRTENIQYF. CDR3 DNA sequence: TGTGCCAGCAGTTCCCGGACAGAAAACATTCAGTACTTC.

This clonotype was recorded at least ten times. The rearrangement joins TRBV7-2 to TRBJ2-7; 9 bases are shared with TRBD1. The germline V gene encodes CDR1 SGHTA and CDR2 FQGNSA. The ends lost 2 bases at V and 3 bases at J; junction bases unmatched: 5. The CDR3 extends over 15 amino acids. The CDR3 nucleotides read TGTGCCAGCAGCTTATCCAAGGGACAGGGCTACGAGCAGTACTTC. Protein product: CASSLSKGQGYEQYF.

The chain uses TRBV6-1 and TRBJ1-3, with 10 bases fitting TRBD1. This CDR3 is built from 19 residues. V lost 1 base, J lost 0 bases, and 9 bases stayed unmatched. Germline V gene data show CDR1 as MNHNS and CDR2 as SASEGT. The CDR3 here is CASSEGLGQGTISGNTIYF. The CDR3 coding sequence is TGTGCCAGCAGTGAAGGTTTGGGACAGGGGACAATCTCTGGAAACACCATATATTTT.

The sample holds a few counts of this clonotype. The chain recombines TRBV30 with TRBJ1-2; D not resolved. The germline CDR1 and CDR2 sequences are GTSNPN and SVGIG (reference sequence). This CDR3 contains 12 residues. V was cut by 3 bases and J by 7 bases, with 12 bases left in between. CDR3 in amino acids: CAWSVTTGGYTF. CDR3 sequence (DNA): TGTGCCTGGAGCGTAACGACCGGTGGCTACACCTTC.

The chain recombines TRBV6-2 or TRBV6-3 with TRBJ2-7, with D perhaps TRBD1 or TRBD2 (5 bases each). Germline V gives CDR1 MNHEY, CDR2 SVGEGT. The V gene lost 10 bases and the J gene lost 2 bases, with 12 bases spanning the gap. The CDR3 loop spans 12 amino acids. This chain's CDR3 is CATGTTAYEQYF. The CDR3 nucleotides read TGTGCCACTGGGACGACAGCCTACGAGCAGTACTTC.